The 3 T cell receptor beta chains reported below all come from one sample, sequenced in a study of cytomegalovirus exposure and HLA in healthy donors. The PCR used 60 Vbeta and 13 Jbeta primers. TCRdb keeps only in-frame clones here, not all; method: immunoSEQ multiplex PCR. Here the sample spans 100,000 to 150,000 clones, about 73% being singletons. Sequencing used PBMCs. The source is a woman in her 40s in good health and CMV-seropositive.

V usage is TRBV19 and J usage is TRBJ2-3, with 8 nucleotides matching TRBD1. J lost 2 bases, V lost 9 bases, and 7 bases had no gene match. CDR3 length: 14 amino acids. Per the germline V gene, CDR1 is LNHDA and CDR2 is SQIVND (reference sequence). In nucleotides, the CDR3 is TGTGCCAGCCGGAGGGACAGGACCACAGATACGCAGTATTTT. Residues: CASRRDRTTDTQYF.

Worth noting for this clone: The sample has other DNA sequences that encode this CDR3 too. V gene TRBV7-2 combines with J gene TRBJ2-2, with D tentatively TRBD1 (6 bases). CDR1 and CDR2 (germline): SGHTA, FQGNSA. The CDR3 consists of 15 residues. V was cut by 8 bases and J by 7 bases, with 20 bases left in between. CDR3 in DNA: TGTGCCAGCCAGCAGGGGCTAGGGGCAGGCGGGGAGCTGTTTTTT. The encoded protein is CASQQGLGAGGELFF.

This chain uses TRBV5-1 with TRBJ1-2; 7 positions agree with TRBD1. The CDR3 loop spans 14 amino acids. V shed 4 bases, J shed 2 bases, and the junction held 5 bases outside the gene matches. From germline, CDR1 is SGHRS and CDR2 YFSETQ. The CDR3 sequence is CASSPRTGNYGYTF. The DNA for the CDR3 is TGCGCCAGCAGCCCACGGACAGGCAACTATGGCTACACCTTC.